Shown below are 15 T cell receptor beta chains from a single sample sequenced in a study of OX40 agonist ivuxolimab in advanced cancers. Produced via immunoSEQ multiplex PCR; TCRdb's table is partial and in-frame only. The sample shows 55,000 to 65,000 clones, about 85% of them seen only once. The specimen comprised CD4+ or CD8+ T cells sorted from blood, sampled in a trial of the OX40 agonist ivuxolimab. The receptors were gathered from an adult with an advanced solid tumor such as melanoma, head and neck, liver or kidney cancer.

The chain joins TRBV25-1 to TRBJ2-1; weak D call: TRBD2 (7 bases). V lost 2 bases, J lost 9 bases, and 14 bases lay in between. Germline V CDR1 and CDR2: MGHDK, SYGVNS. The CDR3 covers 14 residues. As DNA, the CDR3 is TGTGCCAGCAGTGAAGGGGGGGGCTATGGTGAGCAGTTCTTC. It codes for CASSEGGGYGEQFF.

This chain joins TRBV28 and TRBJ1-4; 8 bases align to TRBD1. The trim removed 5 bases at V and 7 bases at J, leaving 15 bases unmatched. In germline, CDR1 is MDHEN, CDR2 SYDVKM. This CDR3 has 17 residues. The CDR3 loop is CASSATSNRGRGEKLFF. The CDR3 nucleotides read TGTGCCAGCAGTGCCACCTCCAACAGGGGGAGGGGTGAAAAACTGTTTTTT.

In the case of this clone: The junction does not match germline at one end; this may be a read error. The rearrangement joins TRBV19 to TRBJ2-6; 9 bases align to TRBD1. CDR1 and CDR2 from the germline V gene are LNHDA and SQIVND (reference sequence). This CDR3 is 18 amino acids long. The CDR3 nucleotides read TGTGCCAGTAGGACATGGGACAGGGCTGGCTCCGGGGCCAACGTCCTGGCTTTC. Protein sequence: CASRTWDRAGSGANVLAF.

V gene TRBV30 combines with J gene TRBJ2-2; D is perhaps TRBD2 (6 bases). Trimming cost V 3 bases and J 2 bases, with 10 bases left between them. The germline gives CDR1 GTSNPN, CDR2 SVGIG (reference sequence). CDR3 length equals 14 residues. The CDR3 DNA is TGTGCCTGGAGGGCCGGGGGTAACACCGGGGAGCTGTTTTTT. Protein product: CAWRAGGNTGELFF.

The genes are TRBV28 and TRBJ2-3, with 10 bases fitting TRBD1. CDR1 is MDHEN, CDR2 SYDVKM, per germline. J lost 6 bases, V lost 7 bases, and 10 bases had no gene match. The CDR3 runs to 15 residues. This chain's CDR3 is CASIGPGTGEDTQYF. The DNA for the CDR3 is TGTGCCAGCATCGGTCCCGGGACAGGGGAGGATACGCAGTATTTT.

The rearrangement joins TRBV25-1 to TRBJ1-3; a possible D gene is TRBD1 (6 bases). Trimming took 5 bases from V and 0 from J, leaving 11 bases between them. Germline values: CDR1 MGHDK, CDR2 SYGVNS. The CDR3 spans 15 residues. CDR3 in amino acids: CASSNRVSSGNTIYF. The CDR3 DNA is TGTGCCAGCAGTAACAGGGTGAGCTCTGGAAACACCATATATTTT.

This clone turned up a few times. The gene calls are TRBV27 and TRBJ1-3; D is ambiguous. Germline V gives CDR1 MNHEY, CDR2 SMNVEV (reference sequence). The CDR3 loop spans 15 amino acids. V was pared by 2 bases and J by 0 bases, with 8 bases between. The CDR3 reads CASSLGRASGNTIYF. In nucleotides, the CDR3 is TGTGCCAGCAGTTTAGGGCGCGCCTCTGGAAACACCATATATTTT.

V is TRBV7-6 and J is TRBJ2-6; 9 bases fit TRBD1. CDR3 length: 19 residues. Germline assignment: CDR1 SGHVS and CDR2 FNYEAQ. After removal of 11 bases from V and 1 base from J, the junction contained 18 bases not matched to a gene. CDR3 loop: CAAGRPQGQGLSGANVLTF. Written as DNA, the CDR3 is TGTGCCGCAGGCCGCCCGCAGGGACAGGGTCTTTCTGGGGCCAACGTCCTGACTTTC.

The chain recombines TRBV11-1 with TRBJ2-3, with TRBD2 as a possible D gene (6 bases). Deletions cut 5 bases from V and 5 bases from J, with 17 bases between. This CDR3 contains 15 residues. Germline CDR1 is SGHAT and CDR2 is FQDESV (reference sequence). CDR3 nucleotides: TGTGCCAGCAGCCAAGGACGGGGAGCGGGAGATACGCAGTATTTT. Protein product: CASSQGRGAGDTQYF.

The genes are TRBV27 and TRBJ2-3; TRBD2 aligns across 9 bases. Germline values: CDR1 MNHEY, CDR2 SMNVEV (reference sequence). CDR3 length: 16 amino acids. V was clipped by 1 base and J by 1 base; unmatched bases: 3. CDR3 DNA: TGTGCCAGCAGTTTATTACTAGCGGGTCGCACAGATACGCAGTATTTT. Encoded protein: CASSLLLAGRTDTQYF.

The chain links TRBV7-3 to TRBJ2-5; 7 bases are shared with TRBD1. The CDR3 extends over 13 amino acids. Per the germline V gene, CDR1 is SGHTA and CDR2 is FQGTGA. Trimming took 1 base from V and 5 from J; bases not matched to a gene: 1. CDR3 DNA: TGTGCCAGCAGCTTAAGACAGGGTGAGACCCAGTACTTC. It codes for CASSLRQGETQYF. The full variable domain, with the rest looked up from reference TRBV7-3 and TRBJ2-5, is GAGVSQTPSNKVTEKGKYVELRCDPISGHTALYWYRQSLGQGPEFLIYFQGTGAADDSGLPNDRFFAVRPEGSVSTLKIQRTERGDSAVYLCASSLRQGETQYFGPGTRLLVL.

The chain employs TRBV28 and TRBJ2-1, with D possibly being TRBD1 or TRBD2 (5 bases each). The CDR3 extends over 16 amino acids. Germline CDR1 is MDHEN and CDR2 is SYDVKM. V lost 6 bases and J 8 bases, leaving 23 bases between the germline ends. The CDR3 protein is CASRSPRREGTYEQFF. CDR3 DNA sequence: TGTGCCAGCAGATCCCCTAGGCGAGAGGGGACCTATGAGCAGTTCTTC.

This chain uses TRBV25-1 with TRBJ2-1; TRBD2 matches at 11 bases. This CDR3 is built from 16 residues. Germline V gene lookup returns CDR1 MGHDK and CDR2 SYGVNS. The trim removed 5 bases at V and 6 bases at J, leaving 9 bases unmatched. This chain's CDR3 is CASSTPGLAGGNEQFF. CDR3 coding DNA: TGTGCCAGCAGTACCCCGGGGCTAGCGGGAGGCAATGAGCAGTTCTTC.

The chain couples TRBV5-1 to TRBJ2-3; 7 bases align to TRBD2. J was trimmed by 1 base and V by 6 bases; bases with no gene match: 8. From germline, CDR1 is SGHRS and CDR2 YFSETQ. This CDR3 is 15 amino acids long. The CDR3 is CASTTGGGGTDTQYF. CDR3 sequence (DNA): TGCGCCAGCACCACTGGGGGAGGGGGCACAGATACGCAGTATTTT.

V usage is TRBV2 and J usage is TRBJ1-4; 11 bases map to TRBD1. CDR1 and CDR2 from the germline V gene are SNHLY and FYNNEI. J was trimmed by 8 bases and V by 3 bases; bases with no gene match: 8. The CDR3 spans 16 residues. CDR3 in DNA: TGTGCCAGCAGTGACGGACAGGGGGCTTCGGCCGAAAAACTGTTTTTT. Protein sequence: CASSDGQGASAEKLFF. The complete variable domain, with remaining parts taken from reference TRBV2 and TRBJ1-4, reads EPEVTQTPSHQVTQMGQEVILRCVPISNHLYFYWYRQILGQKVEFLVSFYNNEISEKSEIFDDQFSVERPDGSNFTLKIRSTKLEDSAMYFCASSDGQGASAEKLFFGSGTQLSVL.